A selection of T cell receptor beta chains follows, all from one sample in a study of blood T cell repertoires in COVID-19. Generated by immunoSEQ multiplex PCR, the TCRdb table keeps only in-frame clones and is missing some. Among approximately 300,000 clones listed, 75% to 90% were seen once. The material sequenced was PBMCs or T cells enriched from blood (not recorded which). The receptors stem from a man between 60 and 75 years old who had recovered from COVID-19. CDR3s include the opening cysteine and the closing phenylalanine or tryptophan. D genes are given only for firm matches. Rows may omit the clone size; those that give it use once, few, many or a size class.

V: TRBV25-1; size: -; J: TRBJ2-7; D: -; DNA: TGTGCCAGCAGTGGCCGGGACACGAACTTTGAGGAGCAGTACTTC; CDR3: CASSGRDTNFEEQYF
V: TRBV29-1; size: -; J: TRBJ1-1; D: -; DNA: TGCAGCGTTTTTGGGGGCAGGACTGAAGCTTTCTTT; CDR3: CSVFGGRTEAFF
V: TRBV28; size: few; J: TRBJ2-7; D: -; DNA: TGTGCCAGCAGTGCGCGACTAGGGTTCTACGAGCAGTACTTC; CDR3: CASSARLGFYEQYF
V: TRBV5-1; size: -; J: TRBJ1-5; D: -; DNA: TGCGCCAGCAGCCGCGACAGTAGCAATCAGCCCCAGCATTTT; CDR3: CASSRDSSNQPQHF
V: TRBV5-1; size: -; J: TRBJ2-2; D: -; DNA: TGCGCCAGCAGCTCGGACAGCCAGAACACCGGGGAGCTGTTTTTT; CDR3: CASSSDSQNTGELFF
V: TRBV19; size: -; J: TRBJ2-7; D: TRBD1; DNA: TGTGCCACCAAGAGACAGGGGGGAAACGAGCAGTACTTC; CDR3: CATKRQGGNEQYF
V: TRBV7-3; size: -; J: TRBJ2-5; D: TRBD2; DNA: TGTGCCAGCAGCTTAATGGGACTAGCGGGAAAAGAGACCCAGTACTTC; CDR3: CASSLMGLAGKETQYF
V: TRBV5-1; size: -; J: TRBJ1-1; D: -; DNA: TGCGCCAGCAGCTTGGCTGGAGCGGCTGAAGCTTTCTTT; CDR3: CASSLAGAAEAFF
V: TRBV19; size: -; J: TRBJ1-1; D: -; DNA: TGTGCCAGTACCCGAGGTGACACTGAAGCTTTCTTT; CDR3: CASTRGDTEAFF
V: TRBV29-1; size: -; J: TRBJ1-2; D: TRBD1; DNA: TGCAGCGCAGGGGACAGATCCTACACCTTC; CDR3: CSAGDRSYTF
V: TRBV4-2; size: -; J: TRBJ2-5; D: TRBD2; DNA: TGTGCCAGCAGCCAAGGTATAGCGGGTTGGTACCAAGAGACCCAGTACTTC; CDR3: CASSQGIAGWYQETQYF
V: TRBV7-9; size: -; J: TRBJ1-1; D: -; DNA: TGTGCCAGCACCCTTCGCGATATGAACACTGAAGCTTTCTTT; CDR3: CASTLRDMNTEAFF
V: TRBV27; size: -; J: TRBJ2-7; D: TRBD1; DNA: TGTGCCAGCAGTTACGGACAGGGGGTTTACGAGCAGTACTTC; CDR3: CASSYGQGVYEQYF
V: TRBV27; size: -; J: TRBJ2-1; D: TRBD2; DNA: TGTGCCAGCACCCCGACGGGGCTAGCGGGAGGGCGGGAGCAGTTCTTC; CDR3: CASTPTGLAGGREQFF